Below, 21 T cell receptor beta chains from the same sample are listed, as sequenced in a study of T-cell memory formation after mild COVID-19. TCRdb used MiXCR to reprocess the 5' RACE reads, holding one entry per CDR3 protein. The sample lists nearly 250,000 distinct CDR3 sequences, 15% seen once, with around 2% in the top ten. The sequenced sample was PBMCs or a T cell subset sorted from them (not recorded which). These receptors all come from an adult woman who had mild COVID-19 (a few samples of this study predate the infection). Cell type and time point are not known.

In this sample, this clonotype turned up a few times. J is TRBJ2-7 and V is TRBV6-1; 9 nucleotides line up with TRBD1. The V and J ends lost 6 bases and 7 bases, in that order; junction bases with no gene match: 13. The germline CDR1 and CDR2 sequences are MNHNS and SASEGT. The CDR3 extends over 15 amino acids. The CDR3 loop is CASRPGDRVFGEQYF. Written as DNA, the CDR3 is TGTGCCAGCAGGCCCGGGGACAGGGTTTTTGGAGAGCAGTACTTC.

The CDR3 DNA reads TGTGCCTGGAGTGTAAAACAGGCCTCCTACGAGCAGTACTTC. Its translation: CAWSVKQASYEQYF. The V and J genes are TRBV30 and TRBJ2-7; maybe TRBD1 (5 bases). This CDR3 contains 14 residues. The V gene lost 0 bases and the J gene lost 0 bases, with 9 bases spanning the gap. Germline assignment: CDR1 GTSNPN and CDR2 SVGIG (reference sequence).

The V call is TRBV20-1, the J call TRBJ2-1; TRBD2 matches 9 bases. The CDR3 consists of 13 residues. The V gene end was trimmed by 6 bases and the J gene end by 10 bases; junction bases not matched to a gene: 10. From germline, CDR1 is DFQATT and CDR2 SNEGSKA (reference sequence). Written as DNA, the CDR3 is TGCAGTGCCCTAGTGGCTCTAGCGGGGGAGCAGTTCTTC. This translates into CSALVALAGEQFF.

V is TRBV20-1 and J is TRBJ2-3, with D perhaps matching TRBD2 (6 bases). CDR3 length: 19 residues. Germline CDR1 reads DFQATT; CDR2 reads SNEGSKA (reference sequence). V dropped 0 bases and J dropped 3 bases, with 25 bases sitting between them. This chain's CDR3 is CSARDRGIFRGKATDTQYF. The DNA of the CDR3 is TGCAGTGCTAGAGATAGAGGGATTTTTCGGGGGAAAGCGACAGATACGCAGTATTTT.

This clonotype occurred a few times. The rearrangement uses TRBV6-2 or TRBV6-3 and TRBJ2-2, with TRBD1 matching over 8 bases. V trimming: 1 base; J trimming: 0 bases; junction bases outside the gene matches: 1. The CDR3 has 16 residues. Germline CDR1 reads MNHEY; CDR2 reads SVGEGT. As DNA, the CDR3 is TGTGCCAGCAGTTACTGGACAGGGACGAACACCGGGGAGCTGTTTTTT. This encodes CASSYWTGTNTGELFF.

V gene TRBV3-1 combines with J gene TRBJ1-4, with 7 bases fitting TRBD1. Germline V lookup: CDR1 LGHDT, CDR2 YNNKEL (reference sequence). V was pared by 2 bases and J by 10 bases, with 7 bases of the junction left unmatched. The CDR3 extends over 14 amino acids. The CDR3, as DNA: TGTGCCAGCAGCCAAAAAGGGACAGCGGGAAAACTGTTTTTT. Its protein product is CASSQKGTAGKLFF.

This chain links TRBV24-1 with TRBJ1-1; D is possibly TRBD1 (5 bases). The CDR3 extends over 14 amino acids. CDR1 and CDR2 from the germline V gene are KGHDR and SFDVKD. Deletions cut 3 bases from V and 4 bases from J, with 11 bases between. CDR3 sequence reads: CATSDPGTTTEAFF. DNA of the CDR3: TGTGCCACCAGTGATCCCGGGACGACCACTGAAGCTTTCTTT.

This clonotype has only a few counts. The J gene is TRBJ1-4, the V gene TRBV13; a possible D gene is TRBD1 (6 bases). CDR3 length equals 14 residues. Germline V gives CDR1 PRHDT, CDR2 FYEKMQ (reference sequence). Trimming stripped 5 bases from V and 11 bases from J, with 18 bases between. CDR3 bases: TGTGCCAGCAGCAATCAGGGGTCTCGGAGTAAACTGTTTTTT. Residues: CASSNQGSRSKLFF.

This chain uses TRBV28 with TRBJ1-2; no definite D call. The germline gives CDR1 MDHEN, CDR2 SYDVKM. There are 13 residues in the CDR3. Trimming pared 6 bases from V and 4 bases from J, leaving 12 bases between. The CDR3 coding sequence is TGTGCCAGCAGGCCACCGACCGGCTATGGCTACACCTTC. Translation gives CASRPPTGYGYTF.

This clonotype appeared a few times. The genes are TRBV11-1 and TRBJ2-6; 7 bases map to TRBD1. Germline V CDR1 and CDR2: SGHAT, FQDESV (reference sequence). The V gene end was trimmed by 6 bases and the J gene end by 2 bases; junction bases not matched to a gene: 4. CDR3 size: 15 residues. CDR3: CASSFGTAGANVLTF. The CDR3 DNA sequence: TGTGCCAGCAGTTTCGGGACAGCTGGGGCCAACGTCCTGACTTTC.

This clonotype occurred a few times. The chain couples TRBV12-3 or TRBV12-4 to TRBJ2-5; a weak D match, TRBD2 (6 bases). This CDR3 comprises 13 residues. Trimming removed 3 bases from V and 3 bases from J, with 8 bases in between. The CDR3: CASSFRREETQYF. The CDR3 DNA follows: TGTGCCAGCAGTTTTCGGAGGGAAGAGACCCAGTACTTC.

This chain joins TRBV3-1 and TRBJ1-4; a possible D gene is TRBD1 (5 bases). The CDR3 extends over 12 amino acids. The germline CDR1 and CDR2 sequences are LGHDT and YNNKEL (reference sequence). Trimming pared 3 bases from V and 12 bases from J, leaving 11 bases between. CDR3 DNA sequence: TGTGCCAGCAGCCAGGCAAAAGGGGAACTGTTTTTT. Translating gives CASSQAKGELFF.

This clonotype occurred once. The CDR3 DNA reads TGTGCCAGCAGCACGGAGTGGACAGGGTTTTCACCCCTCCACTTT. Its protein is CASSTEWTGFSPLHF. V and J are TRBV12-3 or TRBV12-4 and TRBJ1-6, with TRBD1 matching 8 bases. V dropped 6 bases and J dropped 9; count of bases not matched to a gene: 10. There are 15 residues in the CDR3.

The V call is TRBV27, the J call TRBJ2-7; the D call may be TRBD1 or TRBD2 (6 bases each). Germline lookup yields CDR1 MNHEY and CDR2 SMNVEV (reference sequence). The germline V and J ends were trimmed by 6 bases and 0 bases, with 18 bases remaining between them. CDR3 length: 16 residues. Here the CDR3 reads CASSRGGTAHSYEQYF. In nucleotides, the CDR3 is TGTGCCAGCAGCCGAGGGGGGACCGCGCACTCCTACGAGCAGTACTTC.

The genes are TRBV7-6 and TRBJ2-1; TRBD1 or TRBD2 may be the D gene (6 bases each). This CDR3 has 15 residues. Germline CDR1 SGHVS, CDR2 FNYEAQ. Trimming stripped 0 bases from V and 7 bases from J, with 13 bases between. The CDR3 nucleotides are TGTGCCAGCAGCTTAGCTTTTGGGGGGCGAAATGAGCAGTTCTTC. This sequence encodes CASSLAFGGRNEQFF.

V and J are TRBV7-9 and TRBJ2-3; 7 nucleotides match TRBD2. The CDR3 length is 15 residues. The germline CDR1 and CDR2 sequences are SEHNR and FQNEAQ (reference sequence). Losses at the gene ends were 0 bases for V and 2 bases for J; bases not matched to a gene: 2. CDR3 DNA: TGTGCCAGCAGCTTAGCGGGGACTAACACAGATACGCAGTATTTT. Its translation is CASSLAGTNTDTQYF.

This sequence joins TRBV18 and TRBJ1-2; D possibly corresponds to TRBD1 (6 bases). Between the trimmed V and J ends, which lost 8 bases and 6 bases, there was a span of 25 bases. The CDR3 totals 16 residues. Germline CDR1 KGHSH, CDR2 LQKENI. CDR3 sequence: CASHSASGASGHGYTF. CDR3 in DNA: TGTGCCAGCCACTCCGCGTCAGGGGCTTCAGGCCATGGCTACACCTTC. The entire variable domain, with the rest obtained from reference TRBV18 and TRBJ1-2, is as follows: NAGVMQNPRHLVRRRGQEARLRCSPMKGHSHVYWYRQLPEEGLKFMVYLQKENIIDESGMPKERFSAEFPKEGPSILRIQQVVRGDSAAYFCASHSASGASGHGYTFGSGTRLTVV.

The chain combines TRBV7-9 with TRBJ2-1; 11 bases are a match to TRBD2. J was trimmed by 0 bases and V by 5 bases; bases with no gene match: 9. This CDR3 contains 18 residues. CDR1 is SEHNR and CDR2 is FQNEAQ in the germline V gene (reference sequence). This chain's CDR3 is CASSPGTSGGSSYNEQFF. The CDR3, as DNA: TGTGCCAGCAGCCCGGGGACTAGCGGCGGTAGCTCCTACAATGAGCAGTTCTTC. Supplemented by reference TRBV7-9 and TRBJ2-1, the full variable domain reads DTGVSQNPRHKITKRGQNVTFRCDPISEHNRLYWYRQTLGQGPEFLTYFQNEAQLEKSRLLSDRFSAERPKGSFSTLEIQRTEQGDSAMYLCASSPGTSGGSSYNEQFFGPGTRLTVL.

Notes on this clonotype: A much larger clone is a single base away; this may be a read error. The chain links TRBV5-6 to TRBJ2-3; TRBD2 agrees at 7 bases. In germline, CDR1 is SGHDT, CDR2 YYEEEE. With 5 bases clipped from V and 0 bases from J, the junction kept 3 bases outside the gene matches. The CDR3 totals 14 residues. The chain's CDR3 is CASSRLASTDTQYF. In DNA, the CDR3 is TGTGCCAGCAGTCGACTAGCAAGCACAGATACGCAGTATTTT.

The rearrangement uses TRBV6-6 and TRBJ2-7, with a tentative D call TRBD2 (5 bases). Germline loops: CDR1 MNHNY, CDR2 SVGAGI (reference sequence). The V end lost 6 bases, the J end lost 7 bases, and 16 bases lay between the germline ends. This CDR3 has 13 amino acids. The CDR3 region has the DNA TGTGCCAGCAGCCACCTCCCGGGGAAAGAGCAGTACTTC. It translates to CASSHLPGKEQYF.

This clonotype was observed a few times. The rearrangement joins TRBV11-2 to TRBJ1-1; D is unclear. Germline values: CDR1 SGHAT, CDR2 FQNNGV. V gave up 5 bases and J gave up 1 base, with 8 bases separating them. This CDR3 is built from 13 residues. The CDR3 loop reads CASSQIRNTEAFF. CDR3 sequence (DNA): TGTGCCAGCAGCCAGATAAGGAACACTGAAGCTTTCTTT.